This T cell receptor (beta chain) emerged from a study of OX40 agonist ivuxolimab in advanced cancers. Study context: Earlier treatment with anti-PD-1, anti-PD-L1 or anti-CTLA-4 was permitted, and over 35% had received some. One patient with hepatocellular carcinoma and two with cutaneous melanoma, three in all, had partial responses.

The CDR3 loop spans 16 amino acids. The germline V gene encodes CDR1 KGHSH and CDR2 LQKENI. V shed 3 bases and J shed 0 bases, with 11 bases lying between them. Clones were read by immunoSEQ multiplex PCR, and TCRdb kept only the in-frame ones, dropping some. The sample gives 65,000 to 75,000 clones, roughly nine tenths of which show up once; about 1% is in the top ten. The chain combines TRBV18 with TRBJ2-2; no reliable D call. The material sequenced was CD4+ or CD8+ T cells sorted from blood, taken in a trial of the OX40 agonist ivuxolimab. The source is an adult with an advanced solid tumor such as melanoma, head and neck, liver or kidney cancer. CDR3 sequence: CASSPNAFTNTGELFF. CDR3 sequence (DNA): TGTGCCAGCTCACCTAACGCATTCACGAACACCGGGGAGCTGTTTTTT.